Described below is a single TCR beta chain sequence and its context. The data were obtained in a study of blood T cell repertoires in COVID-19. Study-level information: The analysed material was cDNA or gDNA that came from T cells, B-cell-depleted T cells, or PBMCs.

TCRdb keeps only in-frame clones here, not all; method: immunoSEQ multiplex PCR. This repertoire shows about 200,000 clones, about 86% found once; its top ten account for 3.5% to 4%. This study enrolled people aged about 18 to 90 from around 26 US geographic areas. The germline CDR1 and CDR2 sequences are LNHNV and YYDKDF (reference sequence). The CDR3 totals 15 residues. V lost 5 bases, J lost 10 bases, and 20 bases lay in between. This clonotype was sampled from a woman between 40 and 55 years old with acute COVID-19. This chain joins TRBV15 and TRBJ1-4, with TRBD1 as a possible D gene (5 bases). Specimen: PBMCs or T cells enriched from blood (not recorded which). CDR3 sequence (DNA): TGTGCCACCAGCCTATCTGGACAATCTAGCGGAAAACTGTTTTTT. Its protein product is CATSLSGQSSGKLFF.